These 14 T cell receptor beta chains were sequenced from one sample in a study of blood T cell repertoires in COVID-19. Sequencing was performed with immunoSEQ multiplex PCR; in TCRdb, only in-frame clones are kept and a portion is missing. This table has about 48,000 clones, around 83% appearing once. Sequenced input: peripheral blood. These receptors originate from a human donor in a cohort sampled during active COVID-19.

This chain joins TRBV5-6 and TRBJ2-6, with a possible D match to TRBD1 (6 bases). V was cut by 6 bases and J by 3 bases, with 10 bases left in between. The CDR3 extends over 14 amino acids. CDR1 is SGHDT, CDR2 YYEEEE, per germline. Here the CDR3 DNA reads TGTGCCAGCACCTGGGACAATGGGGCCAACGTCCTGACTTTC. Encoded protein: CASTWDNGANVLTF.

This sequence joins TRBV4-1 and TRBJ1-2, with 7 bases aligning to TRBD1. Germline V lookup: CDR1 MGHRA, CDR2 YSYEKL. This CDR3 contains 16 residues. With V trimmed by 2 bases and J by 0 bases, 6 bases remained unmatched. CDR3 sequence reads: CASSQSRTGPNYGYTF. In DNA, the CDR3 is TGCGCCAGCAGCCAATCTCGGACAGGCCCTAACTATGGCTACACCTTC.

The V call is TRBV10-1, the J call TRBJ2-7; TRBD1 agrees at 7 bases. Germline V gene data show CDR1 as WNHNN and CDR2 as SYGVQD (reference sequence). This CDR3 has 14 amino acids. V was pared by 6 bases and J by 0 bases, with 5 bases of the junction left unmatched. CDR3 region: CASSSGQLSYEQYF. The CDR3 bases are TGCGCCAGCAGCTCGGGACAGCTCTCCTACGAGCAGTACTTC.

This clone was observed a single time. The gene calls are TRBV6-5 and TRBJ1-2; weak D call: TRBD1 (6 bases). V gave up 5 bases and J gave up 4 bases, with 14 bases separating them. The germline V gene encodes CDR1 MNHEY and CDR2 SVGAGI. The CDR3 totals 14 residues. CDR3 protein: CASSLGQSPYGYTF. CDR3 DNA sequence: TGTGCCAGCAGTCTCGGACAGTCTCCCTATGGCTACACCTTC.

This chain connects TRBV28 to TRBJ1-2, with a possible D match to TRBD1 (5 bases). Germline CDR1 is MDHEN and CDR2 is SYDVKM. CDR3 length equals 11 residues. V was shortened by 8 bases and J by 4 bases, with 8 bases between the two germline ends. The DNA of the CDR3 is TGTGCCAGCGGGCAGGGCTATGGCTACACCTTC. Translated, it gives CASGQGYGYTF.

This chain links TRBV11-2 with TRBJ1-3; 7 positions agree with TRBD1. Trimming took 6 bases from V and 7 from J; bases not matched to a gene: 15. CDR3 length: 16 amino acids. In germline, CDR1 is SGHAT, CDR2 FQNNGV. This chain's CDR3 is CASRAFGGPGGNTIYF. For the CDR3, the DNA is TGTGCCAGCAGAGCATTCGGAGGGCCAGGGGGGAACACCATATATTTT.

The chain couples TRBV12-3 or TRBV12-4 to TRBJ1-4, with D perhaps TRBD1 (5 bases). V was pared by 1 base and J by 14 bases, with 14 bases between. The CDR3 runs to 13 residues. The CDR3 DNA is TGTGCCAGCAGTTTAGATCGAGACAGCCGCCTGTTTTTT. It yields the protein CASSLDRDSRLFF.

The V and J genes are TRBV5-6 and TRBJ2-3, with no clear D. The germline V gene has CDR1 SGHDT and CDR2 YYEEEE. The CDR3 length is 16 residues. V dropped 4 bases and J dropped 2 bases, with 17 bases sitting between them. CDR3 in DNA: TGTGCCAGCAGCCCACGAAACTCGCCTTTCACAGATACGCAGTATTTT. Protein sequence: CASSPRNSPFTDTQYF.

This chain uses TRBV15 with TRBJ2-1; 9 bases match TRBD1. After removal of 0 bases from V and 8 bases from J, the junction contained 5 bases not matched to a gene. The germline gives CDR1 LNHNV, CDR2 YYDKDF (reference sequence). The length of the CDR3 is 15 residues. The CDR3 region is CATSREGTGWDEQFF. For the CDR3, the DNA is TGTGCCACCAGCAGAGAGGGGACAGGGTGGGATGAGCAGTTCTTC.

The rearrangement links TRBV3-1 (or the pseudogene TRBV3-2) to TRBJ2-3, with 9 bases aligning to TRBD2. J gave up 7 bases and V 2 bases, and 7 bases lay outside the gene matches. Germline V CDR1 and CDR2: LGHDT, YNNKEL (reference sequence). The CDR3 runs to 15 residues. CDR3 nucleotide sequence: TGTGCCAGCAGCCAAAGTGAGCGGGGGGTCAATACGCAGTATTTT. Translating it yields CASSQSERGVNTQYF.

The J gene is TRBJ2-7, the V gene TRBV24-1; the match to TRBD1 covers 8 bases. The CDR3 has 17 residues. V trimming: 9 bases; J trimming: 0 bases; junction bases outside the gene matches: 15. CDR1 and CDR2 (germline): KGHDR, SFDVKD. CDR3 sequence: CATGEKRGQVFSYEQYF. CDR3 DNA sequence: TGTGCCACCGGAGAAAAAAGGGGACAGGTTTTCTCCTACGAGCAGTACTTC.

With respect to this clone: At one end the junction does not follow the germline gene, possibly because of a read error. The chain links TRBV10-3 to TRBJ2-7, with TRBD2 matching 11 bases. The CDR3 sequence is 15 residues long. Germline lookup yields CDR1 ENHRY and CDR2 SYGVKD. CDR3: CAITETSGMSYEQYF. Here the CDR3 DNA reads TGTGCCATCACTGAGACTAGCGGGATGTCCTACGAGCAGTACTTC.

V and J are TRBV21-1 and TRBJ2-6; TRBD2, the D gene given by the table, was not confirmed from the DNA. TRBV21-1 is listed as a pseudogene. The CDR3 sequence is 15 residues long. This CDR3 is CASSKSELVANVLTF. For the CDR3, the DNA is TGTGCCAGCAGCAAATCCGAACTTGTGGCCAACGTCCTGACTTTC.

This sequence joins TRBV6-6 and TRBJ1-2; 10 bases match TRBD1. The trim removed 9 bases at V and 7 bases at J, leaving 17 bases unmatched. Germline V gene data show CDR1 as MNHNY and CDR2 as SVGAGI (reference sequence). CDR3 length equals 16 residues. CDR3 nucleotide sequence: TGTGCCAGGCCCCAGCGGCCGGGACAGGGGTTCGGTGGCTACACCTTC. Translating gives CARPQRPGQGFGGYTF.